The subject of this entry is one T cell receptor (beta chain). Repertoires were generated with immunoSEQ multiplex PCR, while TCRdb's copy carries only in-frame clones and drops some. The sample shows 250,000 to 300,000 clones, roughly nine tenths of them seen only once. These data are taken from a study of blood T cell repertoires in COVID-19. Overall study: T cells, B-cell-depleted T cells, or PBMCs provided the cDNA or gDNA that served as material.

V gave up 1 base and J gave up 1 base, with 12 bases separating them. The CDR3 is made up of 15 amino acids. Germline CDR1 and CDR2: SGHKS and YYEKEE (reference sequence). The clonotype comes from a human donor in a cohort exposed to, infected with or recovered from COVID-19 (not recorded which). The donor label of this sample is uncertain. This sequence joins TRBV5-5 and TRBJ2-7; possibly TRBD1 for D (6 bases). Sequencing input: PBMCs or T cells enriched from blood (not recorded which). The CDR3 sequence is CASSLRGTPSYEQYF. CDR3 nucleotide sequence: TGTGCCAGCAGCTTGAGGGGGACCCCATCCTACGAGCAGTACTTC.